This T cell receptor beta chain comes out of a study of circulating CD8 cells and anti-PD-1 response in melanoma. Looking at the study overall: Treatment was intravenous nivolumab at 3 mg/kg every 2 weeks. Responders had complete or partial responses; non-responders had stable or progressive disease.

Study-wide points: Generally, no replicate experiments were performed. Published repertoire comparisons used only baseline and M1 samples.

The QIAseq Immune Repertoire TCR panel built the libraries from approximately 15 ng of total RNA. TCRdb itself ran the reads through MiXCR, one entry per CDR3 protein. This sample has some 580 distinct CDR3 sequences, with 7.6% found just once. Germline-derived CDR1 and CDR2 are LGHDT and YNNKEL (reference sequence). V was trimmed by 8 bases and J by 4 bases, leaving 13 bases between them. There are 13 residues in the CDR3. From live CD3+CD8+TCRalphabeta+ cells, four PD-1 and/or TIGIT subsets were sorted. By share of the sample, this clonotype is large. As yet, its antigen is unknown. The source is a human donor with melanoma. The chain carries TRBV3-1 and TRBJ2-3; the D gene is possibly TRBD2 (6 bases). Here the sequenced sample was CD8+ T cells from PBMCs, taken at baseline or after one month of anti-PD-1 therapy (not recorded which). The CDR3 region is CASEDYAADTQYF. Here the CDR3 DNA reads TGTGCCAGCGAGGACTATGCGGCAGATACGCAGTATTTT.